These T cell receptor beta chains were read from a single sample in a study of blood T cells in healthy people across ages. Via MiXCR, TCRdb re-called the 5' RACE reads, giving one row per CDR3 protein. The sample lists under 750,000 distinct CDR3 sequences; around 48% were seen once. Sequencing used blood. The source is a man of 80 years or more in good health. Both conserved end residues are part of each CDR3. A D gene is named only where the DNA matches it firmly. Some rows have no size entry. The others give once, few or many, or a class for an expanded clone.

J: TRBJ1-2
V: TRBV5-6
D: .
size: few
DNA: TGTGCCAGCAGCCACACAGTAAGAGAGACAGAGAACTATGGCTACACCTTC
CDR3: CASSHTVRETENYGYTF

J: TRBJ1-6
V: TRBV7-9
D: TRBD1
size: once
DNA: TGTGCCAGCAGCTCCGACAGACAGGGATACAATTCACCCCTCCACTTT
CDR3: CASSSDRQGYNSPLHF

J: TRBJ1-1
V: TRBV25-1
D: .
size: .
DNA: TGTGCCAGCAGTATGGGGAAGGGGGGGGCTGACACTGAAGCTTTCTTT
CDR3: CASSMGKGGADTEAFF

J: TRBJ2-1
V: TRBV4-1
D: .
size: .
DNA: TGCGCCAGCAGCCAGCTCATGCGGGGTGAGCAGTTCTTC
CDR3: CASSQLMRGEQFF

J: TRBJ1-2
V: TRBV4-3
D: .
size: .
DNA: TGCGCCAGCAGCGACCAACGGCGTAGCTATGGCTACACCTTC
CDR3: CASSDQRRSYGYTF

J: TRBJ2-7
V: TRBV12-3/TRBV12-4
D: TRBD2
size: few
DNA: TGTGCCAGCAGCTCTAGCGGGTTCAATCCCTACGAGCAGTACTTC
CDR3: CASSSSGFNPYEQYF

J: TRBJ2-2
V: TRBV25-1
D: .
size: .
DNA: TGTGCCAGCAGTGACGGCAGGGGTGCCGGGGAGCTGTTTTTT
CDR3: CASSDGRGAGELFF

J: TRBJ2-1
V: TRBV10-3
D: .
size: .
DNA: TGTGCCATCAGTGAATTAAGTACTGAGCAGTTCTTC
CDR3: CAISELSTEQFF

J: TRBJ1-2
V: TRBV2
D: .
size: .
DNA: TGTGCCAGCAGTGAAGGAGGGTCGGTCTATGGCTACACCTTC
CDR3: CASSEGGSVYGYTF

J: TRBJ2-7
V: TRBV18
D: .
size: few
DNA: TGTGCCAGCTCACCTCCCGGAGGTTCCGAGCAGTACTTC
CDR3: CASSPPGGSEQYF

J: TRBJ2-3
V: TRBV14
D: .
size: few
DNA: TGTGCCAGCAGCCAACGCCTAGCGCCAGATACGCAGTATTTT
CDR3: CASSQRLAPDTQYF

J: TRBJ2-7
V: TRBV20-1
D: .
size: .
DNA: TGCAGTGCTAGGGATGTTCGAGGGGTGGAACATCACGAGCAGTACTTC
CDR3: CSARDVRGVEHHEQYF

J: TRBJ2-5
V: TRBV27
D: .
size: few
DNA: TGTGCCAGCAGTTTAAGGGGGGGGCAAGAGACCCAGTACTTC
CDR3: CASSLRGGQETQYF

J: TRBJ2-1
V: TRBV27
D: .
size: .
DNA: TGTGCCAGCAGTTTATGGAGGGACTCGGAGCAGTTCTTC
CDR3: CASSLWRDSEQFF

J: TRBJ1-4
V: TRBV9
D: .
size: .
DNA: TGTGCCAGCAGCCCTTCCGGGACCCCGGGTGAAAAACTGTTTTTT
CDR3: CASSPSGTPGEKLFF

J: TRBJ1-6
V: TRBV6-5
D: TRBD1
size: few
DNA: TGTGCCAGCAGTTACTCGATCCGGGACAGAAATTCACCCCTCCACTTT
CDR3: CASSYSIRDRNSPLHF

J: TRBJ1-4
V: TRBV20-1
D: .
size: .
DNA: TGCAGTGCGGGCGGAGGAGGTGAAAAACTGTTTTTT
CDR3: CSAGGGGEKLFF

J: TRBJ2-7
V: TRBV10-2
D: TRBD2
size: .
DNA: TGCGCCAGCAGTGAGGGCTGGGTGGGCGGGAGCTACGAGCAGTACTTC
CDR3: CASSEGWVGGSYEQYF

J: TRBJ2-6
V: TRBV20-1
D: .
size: few
DNA: TGCAGTGCTCGAAGCTCTGGGGCCAACGTCCTGACTTTC
CDR3: CSARSSGANVLTF

J: TRBJ1-4
V: TRBV6-6
D: TRBD1
size: .
DNA: TGTGCCAGCACCTCGACAGGGGGCGCCGGTAAGGATGAAAAACTGTTTTTT
CDR3: CASTSTGGAGKDEKLFF

J: TRBJ2-5
V: TRBV6-4
D: TRBD2
size: .
DNA: TGTGCCAGCAGTGACGGGACTAGCGGCAATGAGCAGTACTTC
CDR3: CASSDGTSGNEQYF

J: TRBJ1-4
V: TRBV2
D: TRBD1
size: .
DNA: TGTGCCAGCAGTTCGACAGGGGGCAGTGAAAAACTGTTTTTT
CDR3: CASSSTGGSEKLFF

J: TRBJ1-2
V: TRBV5-6
D: TRBD1
size: few
DNA: TGTGCCAGCAGCACCGGGACAGGGAATGGCTACACCTTC
CDR3: CASSTGTGNGYTF

J: TRBJ2-3
V: TRBV6-1
D: .
size: .
DNA: TGTGCCAGCAAGGGGGGAACCCCAGGAGGGGATACGCAGTATTTT
CDR3: CASKGGTPGGDTQYF

J: TRBJ1-5
V: TRBV7-9
D: .
size: .
DNA: TGTGCCAGCACCAAAGGGGGAGGGGGCAATCAGCCCCAGCATTTT
CDR3: CASTKGGGGNQPQHF

J: TRBJ2-1
V: TRBV20-1
D: .
size: many
DNA: TGCAGTGCTGAGGTCCGGAACAATGAGCAGTTCTTC
CDR3: CSAEVRNNEQFF

J: TRBJ2-6
V: TRBV9
D: .
size: .
DNA: TGTGCCAGCAGCGTATCCTCGGTCGCGTCGACTGGGGCCAACGTCCTGACTTTC
CDR3: CASSVSSVASTGANVLTF

J: TRBJ1-2
V: TRBV7-2
D: TRBD1
size: few
DNA: TGTGCCAGCAGCTTGCCGACAGGGTTCTATGGCTACACCTTC
CDR3: CASSLPTGFYGYTF

J: TRBJ1-6
V: TRBV28
D: TRBD1
size: few
DNA: TGTGCCAGCAGTTTGACAGGGGCCAATTCACCCCTCCACTTT
CDR3: CASSLTGANSPLHF

J: TRBJ2-7
V: TRBV6-5
D: .
size: .
DNA: TGTGCCAGCAGTTACTCCCGCGGGGACGACGAGCAGTACTTC
CDR3: CASSYSRGDDEQYF

J: TRBJ1-4
V: TRBV9
D: .
size: .
DNA: TGTGCCAGCAGCGTGCAGGGACGGGGTGAAAAACTGTTTTTT
CDR3: CASSVQGRGEKLFF

J: TRBJ2-1
V: TRBV20-1
D: TRBD2
size: .
DNA: TGCAGTGCTACAAGGGCGGGAGATATCTACAATGAGCAGTTCTTC
CDR3: CSATRAGDIYNEQFF

J: TRBJ2-5
V: TRBV3-1
D: .
size: .
DNA: TGTGCCAGCAGCCATGGAGGACAGAGGAACCAAGAGACCCAGTACTTC
CDR3: CASSHGGQRNQETQYF

J: TRBJ1-2
V: TRBV6-2/TRBV6-3
D: .
size: .
DNA: TGTGCCAGCAGTCAGCCCGCCCGAGTCGGTGGCTACACCTTC
CDR3: CASSQPARVGGYTF

J: TRBJ2-7
V: TRBV20-1
D: .
size: .
DNA: TGCAGTGCCCGGCTTCTGGGTGACGAGCAGTACTTC
CDR3: CSARLLGDEQYF